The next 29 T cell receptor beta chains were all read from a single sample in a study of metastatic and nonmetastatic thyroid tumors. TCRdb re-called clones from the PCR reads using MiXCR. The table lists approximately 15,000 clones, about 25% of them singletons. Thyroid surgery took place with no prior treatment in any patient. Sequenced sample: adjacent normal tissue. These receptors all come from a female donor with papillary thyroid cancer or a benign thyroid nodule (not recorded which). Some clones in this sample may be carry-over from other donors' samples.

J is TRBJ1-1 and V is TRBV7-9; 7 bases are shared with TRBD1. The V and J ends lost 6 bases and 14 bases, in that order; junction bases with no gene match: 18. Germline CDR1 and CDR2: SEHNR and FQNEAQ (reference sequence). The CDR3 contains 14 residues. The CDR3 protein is CASRQTGENTEAFF. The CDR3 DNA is TGTGCCAGCAGACAAACAGGGGAGAACACTGAGGCCTTCTTT.

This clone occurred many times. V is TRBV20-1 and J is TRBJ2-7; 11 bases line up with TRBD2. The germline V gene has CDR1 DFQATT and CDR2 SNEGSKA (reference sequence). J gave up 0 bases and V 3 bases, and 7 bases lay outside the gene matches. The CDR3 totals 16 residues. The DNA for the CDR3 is TGCAGTGCTAGCCCTAGCGGGAGGTTGGGCTCCTACGAGCAGTACTTC. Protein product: CSASPSGRLGSYEQYF.

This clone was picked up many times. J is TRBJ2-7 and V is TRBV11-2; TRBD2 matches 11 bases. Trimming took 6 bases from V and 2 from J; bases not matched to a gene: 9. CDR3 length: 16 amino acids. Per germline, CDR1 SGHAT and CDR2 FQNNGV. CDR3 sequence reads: CASSPSTSGSPYEQYF. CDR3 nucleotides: TGTGCCAGCAGTCCATCAACTAGCGGGAGTCCCTACGAGCAGTACTTC.

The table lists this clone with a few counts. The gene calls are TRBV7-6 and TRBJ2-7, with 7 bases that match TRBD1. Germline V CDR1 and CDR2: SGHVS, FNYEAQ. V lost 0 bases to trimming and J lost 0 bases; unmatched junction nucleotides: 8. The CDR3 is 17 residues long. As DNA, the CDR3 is TGTGCCAGCAGCTTAGCCCTAGACAGGGTAATCTCCTACGAGCAGTACTTC. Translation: CASSLALDRVISYEQYF.

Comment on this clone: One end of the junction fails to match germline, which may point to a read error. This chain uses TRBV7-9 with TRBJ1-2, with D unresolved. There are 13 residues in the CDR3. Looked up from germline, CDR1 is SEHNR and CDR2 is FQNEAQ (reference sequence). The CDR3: CASSVQTYYGYTF. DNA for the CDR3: TGTGCCAGCAGCGTACAGACCTACTACGGCTACACCTTC. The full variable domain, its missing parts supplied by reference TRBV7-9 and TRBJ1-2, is DTGVSQNPRHKITKRGQNVTFRCDPISEHNRLYWYRQTLGQGPEFLTYFQNEAQLEKSRLLSDRFSAERPKGSFSTLEIQRTEQGDSAMYLCASSVQTYYGYTFGSGTRLTVV.

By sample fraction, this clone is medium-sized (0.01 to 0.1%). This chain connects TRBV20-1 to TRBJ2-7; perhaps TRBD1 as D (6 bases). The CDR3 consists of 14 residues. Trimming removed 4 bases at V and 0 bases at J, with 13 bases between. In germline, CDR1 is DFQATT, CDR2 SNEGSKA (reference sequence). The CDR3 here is CSANRAGTSYEQYF. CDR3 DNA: TGCAGTGCTAACAGGGCAGGGACCTCCTACGAGCAGTACTTC.

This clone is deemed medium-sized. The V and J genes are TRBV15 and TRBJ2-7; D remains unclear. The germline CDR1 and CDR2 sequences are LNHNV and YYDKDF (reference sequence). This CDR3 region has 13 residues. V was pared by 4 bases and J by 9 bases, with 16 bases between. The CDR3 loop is CATSTGPSSAQYF. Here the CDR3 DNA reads TGTGCCACCAGCACAGGACCCTCAAGCGCGCAGTACTTC.

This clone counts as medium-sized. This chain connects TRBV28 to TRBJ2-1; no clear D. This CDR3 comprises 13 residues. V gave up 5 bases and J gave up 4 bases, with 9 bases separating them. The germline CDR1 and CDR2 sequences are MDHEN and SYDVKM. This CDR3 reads CASSPSRYNEQFF. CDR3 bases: TGTGCCAGCAGTCCGTCCAGGTACAATGAGCAGTTCTTC.

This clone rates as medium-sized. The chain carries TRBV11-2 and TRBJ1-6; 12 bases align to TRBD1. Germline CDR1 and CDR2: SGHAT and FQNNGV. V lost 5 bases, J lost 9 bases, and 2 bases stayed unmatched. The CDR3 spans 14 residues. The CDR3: CASSPGQGASPLHF. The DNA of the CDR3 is TGTGCCAGCAGCCCGGGACAGGGGGCTTCACCCCTCCACTTT.

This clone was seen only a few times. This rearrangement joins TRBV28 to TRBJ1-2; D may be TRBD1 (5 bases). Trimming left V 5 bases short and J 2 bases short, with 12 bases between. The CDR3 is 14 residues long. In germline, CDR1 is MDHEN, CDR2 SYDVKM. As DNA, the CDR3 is TGTGCCAGCAGTCCCATGGGGGAGAACTATGGCTACACCTTC. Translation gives CASSPMGENYGYTF.

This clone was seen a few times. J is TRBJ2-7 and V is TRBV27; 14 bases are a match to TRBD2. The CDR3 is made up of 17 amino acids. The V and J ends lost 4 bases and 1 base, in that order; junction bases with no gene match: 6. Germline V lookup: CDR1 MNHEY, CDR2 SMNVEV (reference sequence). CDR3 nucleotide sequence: TGTGCCAGCAGTTCGCCGGGACTAGCGGGAGTATCCTACGAGCAGTACTTC. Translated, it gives CASSSPGLAGVSYEQYF.

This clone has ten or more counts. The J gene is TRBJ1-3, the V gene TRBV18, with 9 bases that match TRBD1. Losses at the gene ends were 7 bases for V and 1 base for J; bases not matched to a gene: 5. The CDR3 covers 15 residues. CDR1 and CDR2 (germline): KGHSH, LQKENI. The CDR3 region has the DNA TGTGCCAGCTTGAAGGACAGGGGTTCTGGAAACACCATATATTTT. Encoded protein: CASLKDRGSGNTIYF.

DNA of the CDR3: TGTGCCAGCTCACCACGACTAGAGGGACAGGATGGGGGCTACACCTTC. Residues: CASSPRLEGQDGGYTF. V gene TRBV18 combines with J gene TRBJ1-2, with 8 nucleotides matching TRBD1. The V segment lost 1 base and the J segment 8 bases; nucleotides outside the gene matches: 12. This CDR3 contains 16 residues. Germline V CDR1 and CDR2: KGHSH, LQKENI.

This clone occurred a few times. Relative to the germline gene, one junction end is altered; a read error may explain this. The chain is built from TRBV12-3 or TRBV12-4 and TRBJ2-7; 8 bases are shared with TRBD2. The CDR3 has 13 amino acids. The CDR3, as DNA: TGTGCCAGTAGTTTAAGGACTAGCTACGGTCAGTACTTC. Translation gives CASSLRTSYGQYF.

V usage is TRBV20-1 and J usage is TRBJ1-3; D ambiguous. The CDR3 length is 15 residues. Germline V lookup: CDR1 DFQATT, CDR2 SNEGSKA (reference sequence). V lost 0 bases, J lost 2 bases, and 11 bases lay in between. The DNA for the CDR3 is TGCAGTGCTAGAGATTGTAGGGTCGCTGGAAACACCATATATTTT. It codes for CSARDCRVAGNTIYF.

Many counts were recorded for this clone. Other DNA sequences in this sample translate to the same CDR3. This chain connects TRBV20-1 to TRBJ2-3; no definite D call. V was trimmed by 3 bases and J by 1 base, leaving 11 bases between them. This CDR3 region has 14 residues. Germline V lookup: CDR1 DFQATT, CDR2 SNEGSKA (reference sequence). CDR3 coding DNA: TGCAGTGCTAGCATCGTGGATGGCACAGATACGCAGTATTTT. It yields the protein CSASIVDGTDTQYF.

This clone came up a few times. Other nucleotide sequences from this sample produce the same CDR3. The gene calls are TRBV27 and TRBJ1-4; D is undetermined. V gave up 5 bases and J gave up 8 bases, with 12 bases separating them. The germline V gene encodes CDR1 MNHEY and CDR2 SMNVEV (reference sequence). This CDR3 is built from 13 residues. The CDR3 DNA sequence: TGTGCCAGCAGTCCCTTCGACGGCGAAAAACTGTTTTTT. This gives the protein CASSPFDGEKLFF.

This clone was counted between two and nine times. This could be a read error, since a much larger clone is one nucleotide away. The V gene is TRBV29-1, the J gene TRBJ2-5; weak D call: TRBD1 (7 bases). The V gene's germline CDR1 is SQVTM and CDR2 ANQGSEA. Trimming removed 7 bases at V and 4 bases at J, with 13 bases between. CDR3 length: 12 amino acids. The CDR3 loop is CSAGGRVETQYF. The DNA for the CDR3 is TGCAGCGCAGGGGGGCGGGTAGAGACCCAGTACTTC.

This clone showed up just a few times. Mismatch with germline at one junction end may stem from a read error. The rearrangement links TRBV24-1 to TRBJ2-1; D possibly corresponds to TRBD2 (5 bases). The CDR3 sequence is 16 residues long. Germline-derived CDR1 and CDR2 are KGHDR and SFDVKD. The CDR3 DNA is TGTGCCACCAGTGATCCCCGGCGTGCTAGCCACAATGATCAGTTCTTC. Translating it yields CATSDPRRASHNDQFF.

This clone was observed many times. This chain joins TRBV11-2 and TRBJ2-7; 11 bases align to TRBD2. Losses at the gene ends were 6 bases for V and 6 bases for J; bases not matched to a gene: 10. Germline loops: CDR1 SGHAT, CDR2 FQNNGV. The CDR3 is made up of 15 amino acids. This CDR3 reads CASRPTSGRGFEQYF. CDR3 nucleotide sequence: TGTGCCAGCAGACCAACTAGCGGGAGAGGCTTCGAGCAGTACTTC.

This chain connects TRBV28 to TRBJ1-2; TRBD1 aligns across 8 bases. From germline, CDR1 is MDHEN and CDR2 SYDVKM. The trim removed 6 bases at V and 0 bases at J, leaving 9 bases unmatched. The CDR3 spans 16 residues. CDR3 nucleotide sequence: TGTGCCAGCAGCTCGGGACAGGAAACAACTAACTATGGCTACACCTTC. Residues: CASSSGQETTNYGYTF.

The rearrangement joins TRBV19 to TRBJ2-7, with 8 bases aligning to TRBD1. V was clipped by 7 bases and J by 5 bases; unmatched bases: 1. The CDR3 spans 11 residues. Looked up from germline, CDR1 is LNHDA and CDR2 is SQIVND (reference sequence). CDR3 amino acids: CASKDRDEQYF. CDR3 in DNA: TGTGCCAGTAAGGACAGGGACGAGCAGTACTTC.

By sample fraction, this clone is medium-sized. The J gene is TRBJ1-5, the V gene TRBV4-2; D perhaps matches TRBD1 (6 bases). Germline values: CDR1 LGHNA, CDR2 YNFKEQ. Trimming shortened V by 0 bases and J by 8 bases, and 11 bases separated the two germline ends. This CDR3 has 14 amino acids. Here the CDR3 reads CASSQEAGQKPQHF. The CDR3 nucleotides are TGTGCCAGCAGCCAAGAGGCCGGACAGAAGCCCCAGCATTTT.

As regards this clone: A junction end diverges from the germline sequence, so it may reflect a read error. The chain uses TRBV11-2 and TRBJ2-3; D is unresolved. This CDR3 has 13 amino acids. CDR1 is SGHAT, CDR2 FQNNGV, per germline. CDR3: CANSLGRTDTQYF. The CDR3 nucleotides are TGTGCCAACAGCTTAGGTCGCACGGATACGCAGTATTTT.

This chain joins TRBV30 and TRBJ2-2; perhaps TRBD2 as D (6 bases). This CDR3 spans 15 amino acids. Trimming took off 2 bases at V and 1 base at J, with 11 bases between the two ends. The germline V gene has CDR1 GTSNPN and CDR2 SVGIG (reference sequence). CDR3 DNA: TGTGCCTGGAGTTGGGCTAGCGAGAACACCGGGGAGCTGTTTTTT. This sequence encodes CAWSWASENTGELFF.

The CDR3 here is CSARPTTSYNEQFF. The CDR3 DNA reads as TGCAGTGCGAGGCCGACTACCTCCTACAATGAGCAGTTCTTC. The genes are TRBV20-1 and TRBJ2-1; TRBD2 might be the D (5 bases). The V and J ends lost 6 bases and 0 bases respectively, with 12 bases between them. Germline CDR1 is DFQATT and CDR2 is SNEGSKA (reference sequence). The CDR3 length is 14 residues.

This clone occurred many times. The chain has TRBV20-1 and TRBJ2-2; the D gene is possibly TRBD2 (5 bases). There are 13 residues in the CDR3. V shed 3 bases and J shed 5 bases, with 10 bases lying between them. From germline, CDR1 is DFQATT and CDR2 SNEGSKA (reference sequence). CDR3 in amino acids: CSARETGTGELFF. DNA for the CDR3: TGCAGTGCTAGGGAAACGGGAACCGGGGAGCTGTTTTTT.

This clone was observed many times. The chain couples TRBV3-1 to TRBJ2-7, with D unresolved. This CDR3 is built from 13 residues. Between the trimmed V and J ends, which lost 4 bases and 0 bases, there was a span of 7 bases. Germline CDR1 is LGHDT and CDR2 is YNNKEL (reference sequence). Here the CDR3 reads CASSLRDSYEQYF. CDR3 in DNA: TGTGCCAGCAGCCTAAGGGACTCCTACGAGCAGTACTTC.

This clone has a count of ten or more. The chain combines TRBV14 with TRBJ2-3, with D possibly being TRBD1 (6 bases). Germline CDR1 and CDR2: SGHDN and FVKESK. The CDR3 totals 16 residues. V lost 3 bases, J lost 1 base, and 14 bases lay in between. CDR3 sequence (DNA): TGTGCCAGCAGCCAGTACCGAGGGGGTGGCACAGATACGCAGTATTTT. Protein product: CASSQYRGGGTDTQYF.